A single T cell receptor beta chain is shown here with its context. This sample was taken from a study of blood T cell repertoires in COVID-19. The V end lost 1 base, the J end lost 6 bases, and 4 bases lay between the germline ends. The CDR3 length is 11 residues. CDR1 and CDR2 (germline): DFQATT, SNEGSKA (reference sequence). In the original analysis: Reference gene primer amplification in the assay estimated nucleated cell counts. Using immunoSEQ multiplex PCR, the repertoire was profiled, and TCRdb retains in-frame clones only, with some absent. The D gene and trimming were derived from the DNA, and the V and J assignments and clone size from that table. This sample carries about 210,000 clones, 65% to 90% of them seen once, and the ten largest clones take 2.4%.

This TCR was sampled from a woman in her 70s with COVID-19, enrolled during active disease. The V call is TRBV20-1, the J call TRBJ1-3; unclear D gene. The sample was peripheral blood. The DNA of the CDR3 is TGCAGTGCTAGAGGGGCAAACACCATATATTTT. The encoded protein is CSARGANTIYF.